The 29 T cell receptor beta chains given below trace back to one sample, sequenced in a study of vaccination effects on CD4 cells after COVID-19. Their antigens are not known. After roughly eleven days in culture, the CD4+ T cells were isolated. TCRdb's table, derived via immunoSEQ multiplex PCR, lists solely in-frame clones and lacks some. The sample lists under 40,000 clones; approximately 63% were seen once. The material was CD4+ T cells from PBMCs cultured without peptide, obtained before COVID-19 vaccination. The source is a human donor who received a COVID-19 vaccine.

This clone occurred a few times. The gene calls are TRBV19 and TRBJ2-2, with TRBD1 matching over 7 bases. Germline V CDR1 and CDR2: LNHDA, SQIVND (reference sequence). The CDR3 spans 13 residues. Trimming at V came to 6 bases and at J to 4 bases, leaving 2 bases not matched to a gene. This CDR3 is CASRGGGTGELFF. CDR3 sequence (DNA): TGTGCCAGTAGAGGGGGCGGCACCGGGGAGCTGTTTTTT. Using reference TRBV19 and TRBJ2-2 for the parts outside the CDR3, the full variable domain is DGGITQSPKYLFRKEGQNVTLSCEQNLNHDAMYWYRQDPGQGLRLIYYSQIVNDFQKGDIAEGYSVSREKKESFPLTVTSAQKNPTAFYLCASRGGGTGELFFGEGSRLTVL.

This clone was recorded once. The rearrangement uses TRBV24-1 and TRBJ2-3; D is unresolved. This CDR3 contains 12 residues. Trimming took off 8 bases at V and 0 bases at J, with 5 bases between the two ends. Looked up from germline, CDR1 is KGHDR and CDR2 is SFDVKD. The CDR3 loop is CATTSSTDTQYF. Written as DNA, the CDR3 is TGTGCCACCACGTCTAGCACAGATACGCAGTATTTT.

The chain carries TRBV11-2 and TRBJ2-5; 7 nucleotides match TRBD2. Germline lookup yields CDR1 SGHAT and CDR2 FQNNGV. V was pared by 5 bases and J by 7 bases, with 16 bases of the junction left unmatched. The CDR3 extends over 16 amino acids. In nucleotides, the CDR3 is TGTGCCAGCAGCCTTTCTCGGAGCGGGACCGCCGGGACCCAGTACTTC. This translates into CASSLSRSGTAGTQYF.

The rearrangement joins TRBV5-1 to TRBJ2-3; 9 bases are shared with TRBD1. Germline V CDR1 and CDR2: SGHRS, YFSETQ. Trimming took 4 bases from V and 2 from J; bases not matched to a gene: 8. The CDR3 length is 16 residues. CDR3 sequence: CASSGRQGGFTDTQYF. For the CDR3, the DNA is TGCGCCAGCAGCGGGAGACAGGGGGGCTTCACAGATACGCAGTATTTT.

This clone was observed a few times. The chain joins TRBV18 to TRBJ2-7, with D possibly TRBD1 on 6 matching bases. Deletions cut 3 bases from V and 0 bases from J, with 6 bases between. Germline V CDR1 and CDR2: KGHSH, LQKENI. There are 13 residues in the CDR3. CDR3 nucleotides: TGTGCCAGCTCACCGGACAGCTCCTACGAGCAGTACTTC. Encoded protein: CASSPDSSYEQYF. Full variable domain (remainder filled in from reference TRBV18 and TRBJ2-7): NAGVMQNPRHLVRRRGQEARLRCSPMKGHSHVYWYRQLPEEGLKFMVYLQKENIIDESGMPKERFSAEFPKEGPSILRIQQVVRGDSAAYFCASSPDSSYEQYFGPGTRLTVT.

The chain is built from TRBV18 and TRBJ1-2; D is undetermined. V dropped 3 bases and J dropped 0 bases, with 8 bases sitting between them. Per germline, CDR1 KGHSH and CDR2 LQKENI. CDR3 length equals 14 residues. The CDR3 DNA is TGTGCCAGCTCACCGCTGACCTCTAACTATGGCTACACCTTC. Translation: CASSPLTSNYGYTF.

This chain links TRBV5-1 with TRBJ2-5; TRBD1 or TRBD2 may be the D gene (7 bases each). Germline lookup yields CDR1 SGHRS and CDR2 YFSETQ. V lost 4 bases to trimming and J lost 2 bases, with 15 bases between them. There are 15 residues in the CDR3. DNA of the CDR3: TGCGCCAGCAGCAACCACAGGGGAGGGCAAGAGACCCAGTACTTC. It is translated as CASSNHRGGQETQYF.

The genes are TRBV5-1 and TRBJ2-7; weak D call: TRBD1 (6 bases). CDR1 and CDR2 from the germline V gene are SGHRS and YFSETQ. This CDR3 region has 13 residues. Trimming removed 8 bases at V and 3 bases at J, with 15 bases between. Here the CDR3 reads CASSRDKSYEQYF. CDR3 coding DNA: TGCGCCAGTTCCCGGGACAAAAGCTACGAGCAGTACTTC.

The V and J genes are TRBV11-2 and TRBJ2-1, with TRBD2 identical over 14 bases. Germline V gives CDR1 SGHAT, CDR2 FQNNGV. This CDR3 region has 18 residues. V gave up 4 bases and J gave up 6 bases; unmatched junction bases: 11. DNA of the CDR3: TGTGCCAGCAGCTACCTCCTCGGACTAGCGGGGGGACTCAATGAGCAGTTCTTC. Translation: CASSYLLGLAGGLNEQFF.

This clone appeared once. The chain is built from TRBV24-1 and TRBJ1-1, with 8 bases lining up with TRBD1. Germline trimming cut 12 bases from V and 6 bases from J; bases unmatched to any gene: 14. The CDR3 spans 14 residues. Germline-derived CDR1 and CDR2 are KGHDR and SFDVKD. CDR3 in DNA: TGTGCCTCAATGTCGGACAGGGAGGGAGCTGAAGCTTTCTTT. Its translation: CASMSDREGAEAFF.

This chain connects TRBV7-2 to TRBJ2-1; D perhaps matches TRBD2 (5 bases). This CDR3 spans 14 amino acids. Looked up from germline, CDR1 is SGHTA and CDR2 is FQGNSA. The ends were cut back, 3 bases at V and 4 bases at J, with 10 bases in the middle. CDR3 loop: CASSFGIPYNEQFF. In DNA, the CDR3 is TGTGCCAGCAGCTTCGGGATTCCGTACAATGAGCAGTTCTTC.

V gene TRBV5-1 combines with J gene TRBJ1-1; 8 bases are shared with TRBD1. V shed 1 base, J shed 4 bases, and the junction held 6 bases outside the gene matches. The V gene's germline CDR1 is SGHRS and CDR2 YFSETQ. The CDR3 sequence is 15 residues long. CDR3 loop: CASSLIGQGSTEAFF. CDR3 nucleotide sequence: TGCGCCAGCAGCTTGATCGGACAGGGCAGCACTGAAGCTTTCTTT.

The chain joins TRBV12-5 to TRBJ1-3, with 9 bases aligning to TRBD1. This CDR3 is 18 amino acids long. After removal of 5 bases from V and 3 bases from J, the junction contained 14 bases not matched to a gene. Germline-derived CDR1 and CDR2 are LGHNT and FRNRAP. The CDR3 DNA sequence: TGTGCTAGTGGTCCACCCATAAAGACAGGGGGGAATGGAAACACCATATATTTT. Residues: CASGPPIKTGGNGNTIYF.

The gene calls are TRBV19 and TRBJ2-2; D is undetermined. Germline assignment: CDR1 LNHDA and CDR2 SQIVND (reference sequence). Trimming removed 5 bases from V and 3 bases from J, with 10 bases in between. There are 14 residues in the CDR3. The CDR3 DNA reads TGTGCCAGTAGTCGGCAGGTCGACACCGGGGAGCTGTTTTTT. Translated, it gives CASSRQVDTGELFF. Complete variable domain (other parts from reference TRBV19 and TRBJ2-2): DGGITQSPKYLFRKEGQNVTLSCEQNLNHDAMYWYRQDPGQGLRLIYYSQIVNDFQKGDIAEGYSVSREKKESFPLTVTSAQKNPTAFYLCASSRQVDTGELFFGEGSRLTVL.

The chain combines TRBV3-1 (or the pseudogene TRBV3-2) with TRBJ2-7; possibly TRBD2 for D (6 bases). CDR1 is LGHDT, CDR2 YNNKEL, per germline (reference sequence). V lost 4 bases, J lost 1 base, and 11 bases lay in between. The CDR3 extends over 14 amino acids. The CDR3 spells CASSRGARSYEQYF. The CDR3 DNA reads as TGTGCCAGCAGCCGCGGGGCGAGGTCCTACGAGCAGTACTTC.

The CDR3 DNA follows: TGTGCCAGCAGTACGGACAGGGACTATGGCTACACCTTC. Its translation: CASSTDRDYGYTF. The chain carries TRBV2 and TRBJ1-2; 8 positions match TRBD1. CDR1 is SNHLY and CDR2 is FYNNEI in the germline V gene. The CDR3 contains 13 residues. V gave up 5 bases and J gave up 3 bases; unmatched junction bases: 2.

The chain employs TRBV6-5 and TRBJ1-2; D unclear. Germline V gives CDR1 MNHEY, CDR2 SVGAGI. CDR3 size: 12 residues. Trimming took 6 bases from V and 4 from J, leaving 9 bases between them. In DNA, the CDR3 is TGTGCCAGCAGCAATGACGGCTATGGCTACACCTTC. This gives the protein CASSNDGYGYTF.

The rearrangement links TRBV7-9 to TRBJ1-5, with 7 bases aligning to TRBD1. CDR3 length: 15 residues. Losses at the gene ends were 1 base for V and 5 bases for J; bases not matched to a gene: 5. CDR1 is SEHNR and CDR2 is FQNEAQ in the germline V gene (reference sequence). The CDR3 nucleotides are TGTGCCAGCAGCTTAGTGGGGGACAGTGATCAGCCCCAGCATTTT. This encodes CASSLVGDSDQPQHF.

This CDR3 reads CSVRDQSVYGYTF. The DNA for the CDR3 is TGCAGCGTTAGAGACCAGTCGGTCTATGGCTACACCTTC. The chain has TRBV29-1 and TRBJ1-2; D is ambiguous. Trimming cost V 5 bases and J 4 bases, with 14 bases left between them. The CDR3 sequence is 13 residues long. Germline-derived CDR1 and CDR2 are SQVTM and ANQGSEA.

This chain uses TRBV14 with TRBJ1-2; the match to TRBD1 covers 7 bases. Losses at the gene ends were 4 bases for V and 6 bases for J; bases not matched to a gene: 5. Germline lookup yields CDR1 SGHDN and CDR2 FVKESK. The CDR3 is made up of 13 amino acids. The CDR3 sequence is CASSLQGTDGYTF. DNA of the CDR3: TGTGCCAGCAGCCTACAGGGGACGGATGGCTACACCTTC.

This chain joins TRBV14 and TRBJ1-4; D call uncertain. V was clipped by 1 base and J by 8 bases, with 11 bases between them. CDR1 SGHDN and CDR2 FVKESK come from the germline V gene. This CDR3 is 14 amino acids long. CDR3 bases: TGTGCCAGCAGCCAAGGACTCCCCGGGGAAAAACTGTTTTTT. Translating gives CASSQGLPGEKLFF. Combining the CDR3 with reference TRBV14 and TRBJ1-4 gives the whole variable domain EAGVTQFPSHSVIEKGQTVTLRCDPISGHDNLYWYRRVMGKEIKFLLHFVKESKQDESGMPNNRFLAERTGGTYSTLKVQPAELEDSGVYFCASSQGLPGEKLFFGSGTQLSVL.

The chain carries TRBV20-1 and TRBJ2-5; D is unresolved. The length of the CDR3 is 11 residues. Germline V gives CDR1 DFQATT, CDR2 SNEGSKA (reference sequence). Trimming shortened V by 4 bases and J by 2 bases, and 5 bases separated the two germline ends. The DNA of the CDR3 is TGCAGTGCTAATGGTCAAGAGACCCAGTACTTC. Encoded protein: CSANGQETQYF.

The chain has TRBV19 and TRBJ2-7; 8 bases map to TRBD1. Germline V gives CDR1 LNHDA, CDR2 SQIVND (reference sequence). Unmatched junction bases numbered 19, after V lost 6 bases and J lost 0 bases. This CDR3 comprises 19 residues. In DNA form, the CDR3 reads TGTGCCAGTAGCTTACAGTATTCCGGTCGTGGGACAGGCTCCTACGAGCAGTACTTC. It codes for CASSLQYSGRGTGSYEQYF.

This clone appeared once. The V and J genes are TRBV6-5 and TRBJ2-3, with D possibly matching TRBD1 (6 bases). Between the trimmed V and J ends, which lost 8 bases and 4 bases, there was a span of 16 bases. CDR1 and CDR2 from the germline V gene are MNHEY and SVGAGI. This CDR3 is built from 14 residues. The CDR3 sequence: CASLPGGGPDTQYF. The CDR3 nucleotides are TGTGCCAGCCTACCTGGGGGCGGCCCAGATACGCAGTATTTT.

This chain links TRBV6-5 with TRBJ1-1; tentative D call: TRBD1 (6 bases). The CDR3 has 15 amino acids. Germline-derived CDR1 and CDR2 are MNHEY and SVGAGI. The ends were cut back, 6 bases at V and 4 bases at J, with 18 bases in the middle. In nucleotides, the CDR3 is TGTGCCAGCAGCTCGGCGGACAGACAGCCCACTGAAGCTTTCTTT. It translates to CASSSADRQPTEAFF.

The chain combines TRBV6-5 with TRBJ1-4, with 10 positions matching TRBD1. Losses at the gene ends were 9 bases for V and 8 bases for J; bases not matched to a gene: 6. The CDR3 is 13 residues long. The germline V gene has CDR1 MNHEY and CDR2 SVGAGI. CDR3 DNA: TGTGCCAGTGAAGGACAGGGGGAAGAAAAACTGTTTTTT. Protein: CASEGQGEEKLFF.

The J gene is TRBJ2-3, the V gene TRBV24-1; no reliable D call. The V and J ends lost 9 bases and 2 bases respectively, with 11 bases between them. Germline V CDR1 and CDR2: KGHDR, SFDVKD. The CDR3 runs 13 residues. CDR3 amino acids: CATSAWDTDTQYF. The CDR3 bases are TGTGCCACCTCAGCTTGGGACACAGATACGCAGTATTTT.

This rearrangement joins TRBV5-1 to TRBJ2-7, with D uncertain. V was cut by 0 bases and J by 2 bases, with 3 bases left in between. CDR1 and CDR2 (germline): SGHRS, YFSETQ. This CDR3 contains 12 residues. In DNA, the CDR3 is TGCGCCAGCAGCTTGGAAGCCTACGAGCAGTACTTC. Translation: CASSLEAYEQYF.

The CDR3 coding sequence is TGTGCCAGCCTCGGCAGCACCTCTAATGAAAAACTGTTTTTT. It yields the protein CASLGSTSNEKLFF. The J gene is TRBJ1-4, the V gene TRBV11-2, with D unresolved. The CDR3 is made up of 14 amino acids. Trimming removed 8 bases at V and 3 bases at J, with 13 bases between. Looked up from germline, CDR1 is SGHAT and CDR2 is FQNNGV.